The clone carrying this T cell receptor (beta chain) was recorded only once. The V end was cut by 6 bases, the J end by 3 bases, with 17 bases between. This CDR3 has 15 residues. CDR1 MDHEN and CDR2 SYDVKM come from the germline V gene. These data originate in a study of chronic HIV infection and antiretroviral therapy. TCRdb re-called the 5' RACE reads with MiXCR, one entry per CDR3 protein. The table records roughly 50,000 distinct CDR3 sequences, about 18% of them present only once. Sequencing used peripheral blood. This receptor was taken from an adult who had HIV and had not received antiretroviral therapy, or was an uninfected healthy control (not recorded which). The chain recombines TRBV28 with TRBJ1-1, with D unresolved. The CDR3 is CASSPVVPGHTEAFF. In nucleotides, the CDR3 is TGTGCCAGCAGCCCAGTGGTCCCCGGACACACTGAAGCTTTCTTT.